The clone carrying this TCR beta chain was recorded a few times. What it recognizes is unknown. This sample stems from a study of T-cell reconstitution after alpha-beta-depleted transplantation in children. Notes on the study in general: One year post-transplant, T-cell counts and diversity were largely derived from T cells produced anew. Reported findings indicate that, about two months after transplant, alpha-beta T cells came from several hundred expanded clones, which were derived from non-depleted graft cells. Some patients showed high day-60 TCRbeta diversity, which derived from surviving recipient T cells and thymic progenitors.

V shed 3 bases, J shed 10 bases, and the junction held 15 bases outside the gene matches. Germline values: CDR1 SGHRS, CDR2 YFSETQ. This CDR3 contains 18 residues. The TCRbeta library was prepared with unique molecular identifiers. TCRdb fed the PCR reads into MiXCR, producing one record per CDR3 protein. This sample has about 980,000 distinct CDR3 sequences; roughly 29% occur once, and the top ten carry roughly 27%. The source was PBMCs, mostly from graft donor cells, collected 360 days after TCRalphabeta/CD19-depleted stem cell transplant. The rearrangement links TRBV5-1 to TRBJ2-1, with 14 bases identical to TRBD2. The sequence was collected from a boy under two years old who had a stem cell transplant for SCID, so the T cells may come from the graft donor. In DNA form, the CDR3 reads TGCGCCAGCAGCTCCGGGACTAGCGGGGGTCGGCTCGCAAGGGAGCAGTTCTTC. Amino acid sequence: CASSSGTSGGRLAREQFF.